This T cell receptor (beta chain) was documented in a study of T cell repertoires in cytomegalovirus infection (dated by TCRdb to between 2019 and 2020). As for the study more broadly: Peptide stimulations targeted recently identified HLA-C-restricted CMV epitopes, whose presentation resists viral immunomodulation, together with well-studied HLA-B-restricted epitopes. The HLA type of each donor mattered for the analysis, because public TCR beta signatures pointed to carriage of CMV infection along with the matching HLA type. The full study reports these points: The ex vivo response was dominated by HLA-C-restricted CMV-specific TCR beta clonotypes, which also provided the single most frequent clonotype in two of eight donors. In both this cohort and an independent cohort of over 350 donors, the cumulative frequency of public TCR beta family members distinguished carriers of CMV infection plus the relevant HLA type.

The sequencer was an Illumina HiSeq 1500. TCRdb passed the public sequencing reads through fastp at Q25 and MiXCR, retaining productive beta sequences. Merged by CDR3 protein, the rows form single entries marked with the most common genes and DNA. For this sample there are a few hundred thousand distinct CDR3 sequences; roughly a third appear just once. Roughly 17% of the sample comes from the top ten. This clonotype was found many times. Its antigen is not yet known. Per-nucleotide qualities are absent, and no much larger clonotype sits a single base away. Clipping removes 2 bases from V and 2 bases from J, with 10 as the unmatched junction base count. Inclusive of the bounding cysteine and phenylalanine, the CDR3 is 17 residues long. The CDR3 DNA has 51 bases and is translated from base 1. CDR1 and CDR2, per the germline V gene, are SGDLS and YYNGEE. The treatment or condition label, as the study defines it: in vitro stimulation with specific CMV peptide epitopes to enrich CMV-specific T cells.

This receptor was identified in a human donor in good health (CMV status not recorded). Some clones in this sample may be carry-over from other donors' samples. Material: cultured PBMCs, obtained from culture after CMV antigen stimulation. The sequence is built from TRBV9 and TRBJ2-1, and 7 junction bases match TRBD2. Read as DNA, the sequence is TGTGCCAGCAGCGTCGGGGGAGGGAGGTTAACCTACAATGAGCAGTTCTTC. This is translated as CASSVGGGRLTYNEQFF.